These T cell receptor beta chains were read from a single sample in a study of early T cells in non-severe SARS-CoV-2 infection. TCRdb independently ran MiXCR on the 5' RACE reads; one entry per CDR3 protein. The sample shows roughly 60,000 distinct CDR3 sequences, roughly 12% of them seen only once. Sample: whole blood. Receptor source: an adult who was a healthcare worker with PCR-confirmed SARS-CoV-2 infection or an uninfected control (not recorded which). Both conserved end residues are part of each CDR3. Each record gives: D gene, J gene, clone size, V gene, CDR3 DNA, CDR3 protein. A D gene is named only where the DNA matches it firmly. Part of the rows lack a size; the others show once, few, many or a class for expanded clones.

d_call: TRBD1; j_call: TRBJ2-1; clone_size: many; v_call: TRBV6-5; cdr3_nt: TGTGCCAGCCAAGGGACAGGGGATCATGAGCAGTTCTTC; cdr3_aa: CASQGTGDHEQFF
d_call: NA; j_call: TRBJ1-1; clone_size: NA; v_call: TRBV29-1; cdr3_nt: TGCAGCGTCACAGGAGCTTTCTTT; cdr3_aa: CSVTGAFF
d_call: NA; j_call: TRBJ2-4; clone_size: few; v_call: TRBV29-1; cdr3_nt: TGCAGCGTTGATTATTACGGGGGTCGGTACTTC; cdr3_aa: CSVDYYGGRYF
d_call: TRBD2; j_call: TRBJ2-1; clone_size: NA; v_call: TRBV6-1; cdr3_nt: TGTGCCAGCAGCGAGGGGACTAGCGGGAGGGAAGAGCAGTTCTTC; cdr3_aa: CASSEGTSGREEQFF
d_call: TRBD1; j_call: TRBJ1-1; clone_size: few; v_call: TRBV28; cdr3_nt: TGTGCCACAAAGACAGGGGAGGCTTTCTTT; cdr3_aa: CATKTGEAFF
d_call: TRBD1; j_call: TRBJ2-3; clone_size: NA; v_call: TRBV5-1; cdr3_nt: TGCGCCAGCAGCTTGGCGCCGGGACAGGGCACAGATACGCAGTATTTT; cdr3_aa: CASSLAPGQGTDTQYF
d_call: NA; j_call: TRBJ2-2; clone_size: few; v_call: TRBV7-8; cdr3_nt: TGTGCCAGCAGCTTACGGCAGGGTCGGGGGGAGCTGTTTTTT; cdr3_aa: CASSLRQGRGELFF
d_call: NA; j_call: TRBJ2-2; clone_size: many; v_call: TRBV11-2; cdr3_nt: TGTGCCAGCAGCTTAGATCTCGAGACAGCGAACACCGGGGAGCTGTTTTTT; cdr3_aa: CASSLDLETANTGELFF
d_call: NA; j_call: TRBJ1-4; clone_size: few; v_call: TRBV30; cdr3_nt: TGTGCCTGGTGGGGGCCGGGGAATGAAAAACTGTTTTTT; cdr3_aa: CAWWGPGNEKLFF
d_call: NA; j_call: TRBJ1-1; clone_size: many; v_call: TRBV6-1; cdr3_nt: TGTGCCAGCAGTAGTATGGGGAACACTGAAGCTTTCTTT; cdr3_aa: CASSSMGNTEAFF
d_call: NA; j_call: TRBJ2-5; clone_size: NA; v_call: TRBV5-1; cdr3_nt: TGCGCCAGCAGCTTCTCAGGGACCGAGACCCAGTACTTC; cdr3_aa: CASSFSGTETQYF
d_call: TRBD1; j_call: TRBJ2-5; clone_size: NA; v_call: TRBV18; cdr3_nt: TGTGCCAGCTCACCACGTGGACAGGCGAACCAAGAGACCCAGTACTTC; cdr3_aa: CASSPRGQANQETQYF
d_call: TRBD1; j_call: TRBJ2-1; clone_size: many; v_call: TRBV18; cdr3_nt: TGTGCCAGCTCACTAACAGGGGGGTACAATGAGCAGTTCTTC; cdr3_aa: CASSLTGGYNEQFF
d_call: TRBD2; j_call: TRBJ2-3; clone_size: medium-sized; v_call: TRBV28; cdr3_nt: TGTGCCAGCAAATTAGCGGGGGGAAACACAGATACGCAGTATTTT; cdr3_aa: CASKLAGGNTDTQYF
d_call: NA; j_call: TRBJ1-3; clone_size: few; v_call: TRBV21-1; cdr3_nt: TGTGCCAGCAGCAAAGACGGAATCTCTGGAAACACCATATATTTT; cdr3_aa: CASSKDGISGNTIYF
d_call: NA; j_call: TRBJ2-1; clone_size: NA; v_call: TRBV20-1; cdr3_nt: TGCAGTGCTAGAGTTCTTCGCTTGTATGCCGGAACGGTGGGTGGTGAGCAGTTCTTC; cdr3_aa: CSARVLRLYAGTVGGEQFF
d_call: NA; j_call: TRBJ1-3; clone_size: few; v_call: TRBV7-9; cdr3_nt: TGTGCCAGCAGCTCATCGGTGACAGAAAATAGAAACACCATATATTTT; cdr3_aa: CASSSSVTENRNTIYF
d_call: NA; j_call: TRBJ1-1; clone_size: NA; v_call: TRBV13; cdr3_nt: TGTGCCAGCAGCCCTTACCGAGGAACTGAAGCTTTCTTT; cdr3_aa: CASSPYRGTEAFF
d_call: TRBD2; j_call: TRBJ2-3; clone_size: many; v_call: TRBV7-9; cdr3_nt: TGTGCCAGCAGCTTCGGACTAGCGGGGGCGAGGAACACAGATACGCAGTATTTT; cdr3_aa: CASSFGLAGARNTDTQYF
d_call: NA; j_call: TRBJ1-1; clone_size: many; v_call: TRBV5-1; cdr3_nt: TGCGCCAGCAGCTCGTTTGACGTACCCGAAGAGAGAGCTTTCTTT; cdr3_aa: CASSSFDVPEERAFF
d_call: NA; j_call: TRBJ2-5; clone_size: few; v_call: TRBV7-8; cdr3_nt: TGTGCCAGCAGCTGGATAAAACTAGGGATTAAAACAGAGAAGACCCAGTACTTC; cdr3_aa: CASSWIKLGIKTEKTQYF
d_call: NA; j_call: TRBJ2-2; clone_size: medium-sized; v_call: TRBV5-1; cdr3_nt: TGCGCCAGCAGTGAGCAGGGTAACACCGGGGAGCTGTTTTTT; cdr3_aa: CASSEQGNTGELFF
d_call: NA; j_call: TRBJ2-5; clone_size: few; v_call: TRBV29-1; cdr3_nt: TGCAGCGTTGAACGGCAGATACAAGAGACCCAGTACTTC; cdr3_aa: CSVERQIQETQYF
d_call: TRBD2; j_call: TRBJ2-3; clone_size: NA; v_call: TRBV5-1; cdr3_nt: TGCGCCAGCAGCGGGGAGGGCACTACGCAGTATTTT; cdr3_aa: CASSGEGTTQYF
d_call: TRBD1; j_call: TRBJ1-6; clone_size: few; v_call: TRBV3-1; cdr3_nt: TGTGCCAGCAGCCAGGGGCAGGGGGAATCACCCCTCCACTTT; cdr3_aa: CASSQGQGESPLHF
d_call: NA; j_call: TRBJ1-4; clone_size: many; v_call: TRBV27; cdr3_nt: TGTGCCAGCAGTTTAGGAGTGCAGGGTCTGTTTTTT; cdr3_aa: CASSLGVQGLFF
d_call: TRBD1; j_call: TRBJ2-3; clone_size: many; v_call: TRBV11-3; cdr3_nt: TGTGCCAGCAGCCAGGGGGATGACTGGGGCACAGATACGCAGTATTTT; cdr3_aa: CASSQGDDWGTDTQYF
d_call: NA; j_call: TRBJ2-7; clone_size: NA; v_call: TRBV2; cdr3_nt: TGTGCCAGCAGTATAGCTGGCAACTCCTACGAGCAGTACTTC; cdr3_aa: CASSIAGNSYEQYF
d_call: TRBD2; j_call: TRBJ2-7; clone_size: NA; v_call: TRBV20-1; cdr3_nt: TGCAGTGCCATCCTAGCGGGAGGGTACGAGCAGTACTTC; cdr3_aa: CSAILAGGYEQYF
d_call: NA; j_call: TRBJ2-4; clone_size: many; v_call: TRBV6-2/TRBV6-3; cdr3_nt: TGTGCCAGCAGCCCCTGGGGAGTAGCCAAAAACATTCAGTACTTC; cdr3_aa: CASSPWGVAKNIQYF
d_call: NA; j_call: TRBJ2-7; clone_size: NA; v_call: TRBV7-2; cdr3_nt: TGTGCCAGCAGCTTATCCAGGGACTCCTACGAGCAGTACTTC; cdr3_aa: CASSLSRDSYEQYF
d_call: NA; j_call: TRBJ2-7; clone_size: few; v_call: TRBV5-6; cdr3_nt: TGTGCCAGCAGCTTGCGCGATTACGAGCAGTACTTC; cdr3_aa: CASSLRDYEQYF
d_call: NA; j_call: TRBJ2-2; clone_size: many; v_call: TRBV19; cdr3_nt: TGTGCCAGTAGTAAACAGGAAAACGGGGAGCTGTTTTTT; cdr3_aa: CASSKQENGELFF
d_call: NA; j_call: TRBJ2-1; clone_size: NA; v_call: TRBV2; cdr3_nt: TGTGCCAGCAGTGTTGGGCTCGCCAAGGGCAATGAGCAGTTCTTC; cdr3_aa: CASSVGLAKGNEQFF
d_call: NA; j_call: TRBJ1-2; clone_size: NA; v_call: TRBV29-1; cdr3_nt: TGCAGCGTTGAACAGCCCTATGGCTACACCTTC; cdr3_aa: CSVEQPYGYTF
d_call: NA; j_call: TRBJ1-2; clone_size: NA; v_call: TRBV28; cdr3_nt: TGTGCCAGCAGCGCAGGACCCGATAACTATGGCTACACCTTC; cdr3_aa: CASSAGPDNYGYTF
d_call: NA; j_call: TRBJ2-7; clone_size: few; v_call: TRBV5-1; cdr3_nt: TGCGCCAGCAGCTTAAACTTTCCCTACGAGCAGTACTTC; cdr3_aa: CASSLNFPYEQYF
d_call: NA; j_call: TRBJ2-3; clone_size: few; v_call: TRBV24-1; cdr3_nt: TGTGCCACCAGTGCTTTAGGCAGCGGTACAGATACGCAGTATTTT; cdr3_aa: CATSALGSGTDTQYF
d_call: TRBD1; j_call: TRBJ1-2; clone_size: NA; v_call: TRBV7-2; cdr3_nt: TGTGCCAGCAACCTACAAGGACAGGGACATGGCTACACCTTC; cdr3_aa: CASNLQGQGHGYTF
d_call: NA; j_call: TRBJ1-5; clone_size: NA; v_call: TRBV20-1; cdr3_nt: TGCAGTGCTGGCCAGGGGCAACATCAGCCCCAGCATTTT; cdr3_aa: CSAGQGQHQPQHF
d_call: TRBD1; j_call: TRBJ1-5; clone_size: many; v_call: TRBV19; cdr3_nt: TGTGCCAGTAGTACCCCGGGACAGGGGGACAATCAGCCCCAGCATTTT; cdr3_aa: CASSTPGQGDNQPQHF
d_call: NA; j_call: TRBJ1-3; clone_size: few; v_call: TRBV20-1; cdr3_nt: TGCAGTGCTAGACTTACAGAAAACACCATATATTTT; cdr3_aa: CSARLTENTIYF
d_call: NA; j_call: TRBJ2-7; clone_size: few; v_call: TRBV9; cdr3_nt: TGTGCCAGCAGCCTTTTCCCAGGGGACCGCTACGAGCAGTACTTC; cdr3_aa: CASSLFPGDRYEQYF
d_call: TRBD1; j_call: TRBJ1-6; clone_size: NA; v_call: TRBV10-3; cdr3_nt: TGTGCCATCAGTGAGTCGACAGGGATTGGCTCACCCCTCCACTTT; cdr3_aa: CAISESTGIGSPLHF
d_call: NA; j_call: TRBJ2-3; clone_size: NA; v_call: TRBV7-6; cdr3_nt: TGTGCCAGCAGCTCCTTTCGGGACACGGGCTTTGATACGCAGTATTTT; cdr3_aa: CASSSFRDTGFDTQYF
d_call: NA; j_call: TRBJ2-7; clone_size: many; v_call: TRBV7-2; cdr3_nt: TGTGCCAGCACCATTTCCAGGGGAGGCTCCTACGAGCAGTACTTC; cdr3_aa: CASTISRGGSYEQYF
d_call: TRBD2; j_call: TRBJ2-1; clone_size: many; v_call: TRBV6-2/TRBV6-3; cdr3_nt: TGTGCCAGCAGTAGATCGGGACTAGCGGGGGCGCCCACCTACAATGAGCAGTTCTTC; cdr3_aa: CASSRSGLAGAPTYNEQFF
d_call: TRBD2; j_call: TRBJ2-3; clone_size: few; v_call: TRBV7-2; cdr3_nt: TGTGCCAGCAGCCTTAGCGGGAGTGAAGATACGCAGTATTTT; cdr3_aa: CASSLSGSEDTQYF
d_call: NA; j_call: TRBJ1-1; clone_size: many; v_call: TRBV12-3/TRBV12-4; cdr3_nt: TGTGCCAGCAGTGTCAAAGTGAACACTGAAGCTTTCTTT; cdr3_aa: CASSVKVNTEAFF
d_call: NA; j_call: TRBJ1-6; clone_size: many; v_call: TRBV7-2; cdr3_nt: TGTGCCAGCAGCCTACCCGGCGTAATCAATTCACCCCTCCACTTT; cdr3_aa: CASSLPGVINSPLHF
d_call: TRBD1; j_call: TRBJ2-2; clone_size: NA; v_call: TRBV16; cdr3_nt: TGTGCCAGCAGCCAATTGAGACAGGGGGACGACACCGGGGAGCTGTTTTTT; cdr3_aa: CASSQLRQGDDTGELFF
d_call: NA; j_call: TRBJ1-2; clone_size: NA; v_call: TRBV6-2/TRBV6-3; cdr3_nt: TGTGCCAGCAGTTACGCAGAGCGTCCCCTATATGGCTACACCTTC; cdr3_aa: CASSYAERPLYGYTF
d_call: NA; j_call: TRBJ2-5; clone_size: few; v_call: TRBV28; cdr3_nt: TGTGCCAGCAGTTTTGTCACAAAAGGCGGGCTTGGGACCCAGTACTTC; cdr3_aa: CASSFVTKGGLGTQYF